The 10 T cell receptor beta chains reported below all come from one sample, sequenced in a study of OX40 agonist ivuxolimab in advanced cancers. TCRdb's copy holds only in-frame clones and misses some; the assay was immunoSEQ multiplex PCR. The table includes just over 50,000 clones, roughly four fifths detected once. This material consisted of CD4+ or CD8+ T cells sorted from blood, taken in a trial of the OX40 agonist ivuxolimab. These receptors were collected from an adult with an advanced solid tumor such as melanoma, head and neck, liver or kidney cancer.

This clone showed up just once. The rearrangement links TRBV6-5 to TRBJ1-6; D is uncertain. Trimming pared 7 bases from V and 7 bases from J, leaving 11 bases between. The CDR3 has 13 residues. Germline V CDR1 and CDR2: MNHEY, SVGAGI. CDR3 nucleotides: TGTGCCAGCATGGAGACCGTGAATTCACCCCTCCACTTT. This codes for CASMETVNSPLHF.

V usage is TRBV5-1 and J usage is TRBJ1-1; D is possibly TRBD1 (5 bases). Germline CDR1 SGHRS, CDR2 YFSETQ. V was cut by 0 bases and J by 0 bases, with 9 bases left in between. CDR3 length: 15 amino acids. The CDR3 protein is CASSLAGAVNTEAFF. DNA of the CDR3: TGCGCCAGCAGCTTGGCCGGGGCCGTGAACACTGAAGCTTTCTTT.

The chain joins TRBV14 to TRBJ2-3; no reliable D call. V was shortened by 0 bases and J by 7 bases, with 5 bases between the two germline ends. The CDR3 length is 12 residues. Germline CDR1 and CDR2: SGHDN and FVKESK. The CDR3 spells CASSQDRNTQYF. CDR3 DNA: TGTGCCAGCAGCCAAGATAGAAATACGCAGTATTTT.

V and J are TRBV7-6 and TRBJ2-1; weak D call: TRBD2 (5 bases). This CDR3 comprises 14 residues. The germline gives CDR1 SGHVS, CDR2 FNYEAQ. V was cut by 2 bases and J by 3 bases, with 8 bases left in between. The CDR3 loop reads CASSLNGDYNEQFF. CDR3 nucleotides: TGTGCCAGCAGCTTAAACGGGGACTACAATGAGCAGTTCTTC.

CDR3 sequence: CASRSLGELFF. In DNA, the CDR3 is TGTGCCAGCAGAAGTCTCGGGGAGCTGTTTTTT. J is TRBJ2-2 and V is TRBV28; D remains ambiguous. The V end was cut by 6 bases, the J end by 7 bases, with 6 bases between. This CDR3 comprises 11 residues. Per germline, CDR1 MDHEN and CDR2 SYDVKM.

This chain joins TRBV18 and TRBJ2-3, with a weak D call TRBD2 (6 bases). Germline assignment: CDR1 KGHSH and CDR2 LQKENI. The CDR3 contains 15 residues. V was clipped by 2 bases and J by 1 base, with 10 bases between them. CDR3 region: CASSPTGLRTDTQYF. The CDR3 nucleotides read TGTGCCAGCTCACCAACGGGACTCCGCACAGATACGCAGTATTTT.

The rearrangement links TRBV20-1 to TRBJ2-3; D is undetermined. The CDR3 extends over 11 amino acids. Trimming removed 1 base from V and 2 bases from J, with 1 base in between. Germline CDR1 is DFQATT and CDR2 is SNEGSKA (reference sequence). Written as DNA, the CDR3 is TGCAGTGCTAGAGTCACAGATACGCAGTATTTT. It encodes CSARVTDTQYF.

This chain joins TRBV18 and TRBJ1-4, with 8 nucleotides matching TRBD1. V gave up 2 bases and J gave up 6 bases; unmatched junction bases: 5. The germline gives CDR1 KGHSH, CDR2 LQKENI. The CDR3 loop spans 15 amino acids. CDR3 residues: CASSPMYRGDEKLFF. The CDR3 region has the DNA TGTGCCAGCTCACCAATGTACAGGGGGGATGAAAAACTGTTTTTT.

This clone appeared a few times. This rearrangement joins TRBV2 to TRBJ1-6; D uncertain. Deletions cut 10 bases from V and 10 bases from J, with 20 bases between. Germline lookup yields CDR1 SNHLY and CDR2 FYNNEI. CDR3 length equals 14 residues. The CDR3 DNA is TGTGCCACCGGCGACGGGGTGGGCGGGTCACCCCTCCACTTT. It is translated as CATGDGVGGSPLHF.

This sequence joins TRBV7-6 and TRBJ2-5; TRBD2 matches at 12 bases. The length of the CDR3 is 19 residues. Germline V CDR1 and CDR2: SGHVS, FNYEAQ. Trimming removed 2 bases from V and 7 bases from J; junction bases left unmatched: 17. CDR3 amino acids: CASSLRSLAGGVDIVTQYF. The CDR3 coding sequence is TGTGCCAGCAGCTTACGGAGCCTAGCGGGGGGGGTGGATATTGTGACCCAGTACTTC.